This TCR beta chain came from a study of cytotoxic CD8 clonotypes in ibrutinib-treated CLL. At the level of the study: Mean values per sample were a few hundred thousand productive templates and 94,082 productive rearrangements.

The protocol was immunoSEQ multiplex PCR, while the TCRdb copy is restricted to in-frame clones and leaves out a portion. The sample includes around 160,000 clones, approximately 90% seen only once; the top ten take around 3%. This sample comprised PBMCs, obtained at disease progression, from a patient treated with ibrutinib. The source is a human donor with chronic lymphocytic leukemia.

In nucleotides, the CDR3 is TGTGCCAGCAGCTTACTCGGCGGAGATCAGCCCCAGCATTTT. Amino acid sequence: CASSLLGGDQPQHF. The V call is TRBV7-3, the J call TRBJ1-5; D gene unclear. The CDR3 length is 14 residues. V gave up 2 bases and J gave up 5 bases, with 10 bases separating them. From germline, CDR1 is SGHTA and CDR2 FQGTGA.